The T cell receptor beta chain described here comes from a study of cytomegalovirus exposure and HLA in healthy donors. The CDR3 is 14 amino acids. The germline CDR1 and CDR2 sequences are SGHTA and FQGNSA. Study-level findings and limits: Trimming of TCR beta V- and J-genes showed a link, identified in a later analysis, to a missense DCLRE1C variant. A few chains tied to CMV proved CMV antigen-specific in vitro. Reports state that TCR beta sequences accurately predicted most subjects' HLA-A and HLA-B alleles.

The PCR was carried out with 60 Vbeta primers and 13 Jbeta primers. In the authors' workflow: Unique TCR beta chains numbered around 80 million in a later analysis, with roughly 11 million shared. The table came from immunoSEQ multiplex PCR; TCRdb's copy has only in-frame clones and leaves some out. V and J calls and clone size are copied from that table; D and trimming were computed from the DNA. The sample yields about 140,000 clones, over 65% seen once. With regard to this clone: Its target is unknown. One end of the junction fails to match germline, which may point to a read error.

The V gene is TRBV7-2, the J gene TRBJ1-2; D is ambiguous. Specimen: PBMCs. The receptor's source is a female donor in good health and CMV-seronegative. The CDR3 DNA sequence: TGTGCCAGCAGCTTAGTAAGCCAGAACTATGGCTACCCCTTC. Amino acid sequence: CASSLVSQNYGYPF.